This entry lists 11 T cell receptor beta chains sequenced from one sample in a study of regulatory T cells in long-lasting Graves disease. As for time point: persistent/refractory GD, antithyroid drugs over 5 years with positive TRAb. PBMC-extracted RNA yielded the TCR library. Libraries of TCR beta came from iRepertoire HTBI primers plus Arm-PCR of CDR3 regions. TCRdb reprocessed the multiplex PCR reads with MiXCR, giving one entry per CDR3 protein. The data contain 430,000 or so distinct CDR3 sequences, roughly 23% of them singletons. Sample: peripheral blood mononuclear cells (PBMCs), taken when the disease was refractory, from a patient treated with antithyroid drugs. These receptors originate from a female donor with Graves disease.

This clonotype was counted ten times or more. The chain has TRBV11-1 and TRBJ2-1; D possibly corresponds to TRBD2 (5 bases). From germline, CDR1 is SGHAT and CDR2 FQDESV (reference sequence). There are 14 residues in the CDR3. With 8 bases removed from V and 8 bases from J, the gap between germline ends came to 19 bases. The CDR3 nucleotides read TGTGCCAGCGCGAGTGGGAGTCAGTTCGATGAGCAGTTCTTC. This encodes CASASGSQFDEQFF.

Notes on this clonotype: A read error may be the cause here, since a much bigger clone is one base away. It is likely a read error, because the conserved phenylalanine at the end of the CDR3 is missing. This chain links TRBV28 with TRBJ1-5; D is possibly TRBD1 (5 bases). Trimming removed 1 base from V and 7 bases from J, with 8 bases in between. The CDR3 runs to 13 residues. Germline assignment: CDR1 MDHEN and CDR2 SYDVKM. This chain's CDR3 is CASSLFQGQPQHL. The CDR3 region has the DNA TGTGCCAGCAGTTTATTCCAGGGACAGCCCCAGCATCTT.

In regard to this clonotype: In this CDR3 the conserved last residue, phenylalanine or tryptophan, is missing, so a read error is likely. This chain joins TRBV27 and TRBJ2-7; 7 positions agree with TRBD1. Germline lookup yields CDR1 MNHEY and CDR2 SMNVEV (reference sequence). Unmatched junction bases numbered 3, after V lost 4 bases and J lost 3 bases. This CDR3 comprises 13 residues. CDR3 coding DNA: TGTGCCAGCAGTTGGGACAGAAACTACGAGCAGTACCTC. It encodes CASSWDRNYEQYL.

To note about this clonotype: A much larger clone differs from this one at a single base, so this may be a read error. The chain is built from TRBV24-1 and TRBJ1-5; D remains unclear. Trimming took off 4 bases at V and 3 bases at J, with 3 bases between the two ends. This CDR3 has 12 amino acids. CDR1 and CDR2 from the germline V gene are KGHDR and SFDVKD. The CDR3 region has the DNA TGTGCCACCAGTGACCACAATCAGCCCCAGCATTTT. Protein sequence: CATSDHNQPQHF.

This clonotype has just one count. The V gene is TRBV5-6, the J gene TRBJ2-3; 11 bases match TRBD2. After removal of 0 bases from V and 2 bases from J, the junction contained 2 bases not matched to a gene. Germline loops: CDR1 SGHDT, CDR2 YYEEEE. The CDR3 covers 16 residues. CDR3 DNA: TGTGCCAGCAGCTTGGGGGGACTAGCGGCCACAGATACGCAGTATTTT. It specifies CASSLGGLAATDTQYF.

This clonotype was recorded at least ten times. The J gene is TRBJ2-5, the V gene TRBV10-3; TRBD1 is a possible D gene (6 bases). This CDR3 spans 13 amino acids. Trimming removed 4 bases at V and 3 bases at J, with 9 bases between. Germline V gene lookup returns CDR1 ENHRY and CDR2 SYGVKD. CDR3 loop: CAISGDTKETQYF. As DNA, the CDR3 is TGTGCCATCAGTGGGGACACCAAAGAGACCCAGTACTTC.

V gene TRBV7-9 combines with J gene TRBJ1-2, with TRBD1 matching 9 bases. The germline CDR1 and CDR2 sequences are SEHNR and FQNEAQ (reference sequence). Germline trimming cut 3 bases from V and 0 bases from J; bases unmatched to any gene: 5. The CDR3 is 16 residues long. The CDR3 protein is CASSLRQGGANYGYTF. The CDR3 coding sequence is TGTGCCAGCAGCTTGAGACAGGGGGGCGCTAACTATGGCTACACCTTC.

This clonotype came up many times. This chain's CDR3 is CASGIGEQYF. The CDR3 DNA reads as TGTGCCAGCGGTATCGGAGAGCAGTACTTC. This chain joins TRBV6-1 and TRBJ2-7, with unresolved D. The germline V gene encodes CDR1 MNHNS and CDR2 SASEGT. Trimming removed 8 bases from V and 7 bases from J, with 9 bases in between. The CDR3 consists of 10 residues.

The table lists this clonotype with many counts. The chain joins TRBV27 to TRBJ2-7; D remains unclear. The CDR3 is 13 residues long. Per germline, CDR1 MNHEY and CDR2 SMNVEV (reference sequence). Trimming removed 3 bases at V and 3 bases at J, with 9 bases between. CDR3: CASSFSRDYEQYF. DNA of the CDR3: TGTGCCAGCAGTTTTAGCAGAGACTACGAGCAGTACTTC.

Note on this clonotype: A much bigger clone sits one base away, suggesting this may be a read error. The chain employs TRBV28 and TRBJ1-1, with D perhaps TRBD1 (5 bases). Germline values: CDR1 MDHEN, CDR2 SYDVKM. The CDR3 covers 14 residues. CDR3 protein: CASTGDNKNTGAFF. The CDR3 DNA reads TGTGCCAGTACAGGAGATAATAAGAACACTGGAGCTTTCTTT.

In this sample, this clonotype turned up many times. The genes are TRBV7-9 and TRBJ1-1; D uncertain. CDR1 is SEHNR and CDR2 is FQNEAQ in the germline V gene (reference sequence). The CDR3 extends over 15 amino acids. The V gene lost 4 bases and the J gene lost 1 base, with 13 bases spanning the gap. CDR3 loop: CASSSSWPSNTEAFF. The CDR3 DNA sequence: TGTGCCAGCAGCTCCTCCTGGCCGTCGAACACTGAAGCTTTCTTT.